Detailed here is one T cell receptor beta chain. The data are from a study of identical twins. The trim removed 6 bases at V and 8 bases at J, leaving 15 bases unmatched. The germline CDR1 and CDR2 sequences are SGHRS and YFSETQ. This CDR3 comprises 16 residues. In TCRdb, the 5' RACE reads were re-called with MiXCR into one record per CDR3 protein. The repertoire holds some 900,000 distinct CDR3 sequences, approximately 13% seen once, with 1.5% to 2% in the top ten. The same data also went into a second study, on yellow fever vaccine responses in identical twins.

Sequencing was carried out using PBMCs. V usage is TRBV5-1 and J usage is TRBJ2-3, with 10 bases fitting TRBD1. This clonotype originated in a woman aged 18-29 years in good health. CDR3 bases: TGCGCCAGCAATAACGCCGGGACAGGGGAGCGGCGTACGCAGTATTTT. This gives the protein CASNNAGTGERRTQYF.